The table lists the clone carrying this T cell receptor beta chain with a few counts. Its specificity is unknown. This sample was taken from a study of T cell repertoires in cytomegalovirus infection. Study as a whole: Based on public TCR beta signatures, there were indications of CMV infection and of a matching HLA type.

One entry per CDR3 protein results from TCRdb running MiXCR on the reads. The data contain 640,000 or so distinct CDR3 sequences, around 32% of them singletons. The CDR3 contains 14 residues. Trimming stripped 1 base from V and 6 bases from J, with 10 bases between. Germline CDR1 reads MGHRA; CDR2 reads YSYEKL. Here the sequenced sample was cultured PBMCs, taken from culture after CMV antigen stimulation. The chain has TRBV4-1 and TRBJ2-1; TRBD1 might be the D (5 bases). This receptor was obtained from a human donor in good health (CMV status not recorded). Some clones in this sample may be carry-over from other donors' samples. The CDR3 is CASSQAPQGNEQFF. CDR3 DNA: TGCGCCAGCAGCCAAGCCCCCCAGGGCAATGAGCAGTTCTTC.